Included here is one T cell receptor (beta chain) sequence, with context. This entry is derived from a study of blood T cell repertoires in COVID-19. Whole-study context: The analysed material was cDNA or gDNA that came from T cells, B-cell-depleted T cells, or PBMCs.

As originally analysed: Counts of nucleated cells, estimated from reference gene primer amplification, were obtained. The assay was immunoSEQ multiplex PCR, and TCRdb's table has in-frame clones only and misses some. Clone size and V and J calls were adopted from that table, with D and trimming inferred from the DNA. The table lists 58,000 or so clones, 74% of them singletons. The clonotype was recovered from a woman older than 75 with acute or convalescent COVID-19. Sequences were obtained from peripheral blood.

In DNA, the CDR3 is TGCAGCGTAGATCTTCAGGGGTATGAGCAGTTCTTC. It encodes CSVDLQGYEQFF. The V and J genes are TRBV29-1 and TRBJ2-1; D is possibly TRBD1 (6 bases). Per the germline V gene, CDR1 is SQVTM and CDR2 is ANQGSEA. The CDR3 length is 12 residues. Trimming shortened V by 6 bases and J by 8 bases, and 14 bases separated the two germline ends.